Sequencing of this TCR beta chain was carried out in a study of blood T cell repertoires in COVID-19. Sequenced by immunoSEQ multiplex PCR; TCRdb stores in-frame clones only, minus some. The sample lists approximately 81,000 clones, 70% to 90% seen once, with around 10% in the top ten. With V trimmed by 2 bases and J by 4 bases, 9 bases remained unmatched. In germline, CDR1 is SGHTA, CDR2 FQGTGA. This CDR3 has 18 amino acids. This chain joins TRBV7-3 and TRBJ2-2; 11 bases align to TRBD2. The sample consisted of peripheral blood. The sequence derives from a man between 65 and 85 years old with active or convalescent COVID-19. In DNA, the CDR3 is TGTGCCAGCAGCTTACCTGGCCTAGCGGGGGGCCCCACCGGGGAGCTGTTTTTT. As protein: CASSLPGLAGGPTGELFF.